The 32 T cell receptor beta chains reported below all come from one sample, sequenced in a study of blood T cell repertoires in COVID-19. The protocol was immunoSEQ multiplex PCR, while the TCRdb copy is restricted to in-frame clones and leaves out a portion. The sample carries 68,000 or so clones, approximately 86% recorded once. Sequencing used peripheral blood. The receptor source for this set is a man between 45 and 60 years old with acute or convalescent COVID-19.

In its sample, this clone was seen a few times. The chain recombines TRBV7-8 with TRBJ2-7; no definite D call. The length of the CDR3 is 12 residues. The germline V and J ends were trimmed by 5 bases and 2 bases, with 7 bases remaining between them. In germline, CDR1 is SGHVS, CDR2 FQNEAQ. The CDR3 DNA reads TGTGCCAGCAGCCGCGAGACCTACGAGCAGTACTTC. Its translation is CASSRETYEQYF.

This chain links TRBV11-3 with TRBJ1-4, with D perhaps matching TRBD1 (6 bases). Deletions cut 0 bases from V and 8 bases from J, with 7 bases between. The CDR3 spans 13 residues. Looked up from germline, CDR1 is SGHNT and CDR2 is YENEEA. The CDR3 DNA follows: TGTGCCAGCAGCTTAGAAGGGACAGAAAAACTGTTTTTT. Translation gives CASSLEGTEKLFF. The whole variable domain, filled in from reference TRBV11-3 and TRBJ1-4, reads EAGVVQSPRYKIIEKKQPVAFWCNPISGHNTLYWYLQNLGQGPELLIRYENEEAVDDSQLPKDRFSAERLKGVDSTLKIQPAELGDSAVYLCASSLEGTEKLFFGSGTQLSVL.

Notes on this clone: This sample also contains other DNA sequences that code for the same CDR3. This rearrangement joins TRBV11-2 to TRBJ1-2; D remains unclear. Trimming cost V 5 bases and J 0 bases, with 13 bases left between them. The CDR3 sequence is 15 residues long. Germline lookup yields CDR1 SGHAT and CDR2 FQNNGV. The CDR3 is CASSRAGEANYGYTF. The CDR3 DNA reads TGTGCCAGCAGCCGGGCGGGAGAAGCTAACTATGGCTACACCTTC.

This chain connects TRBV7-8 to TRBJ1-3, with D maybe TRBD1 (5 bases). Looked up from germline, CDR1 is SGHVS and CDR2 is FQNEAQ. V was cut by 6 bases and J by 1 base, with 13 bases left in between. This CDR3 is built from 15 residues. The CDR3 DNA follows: TGTGCCAGCAGTCACAGGCGCCAGTCTGGAAACACCATATATTTT. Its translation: CASSHRRQSGNTIYF.

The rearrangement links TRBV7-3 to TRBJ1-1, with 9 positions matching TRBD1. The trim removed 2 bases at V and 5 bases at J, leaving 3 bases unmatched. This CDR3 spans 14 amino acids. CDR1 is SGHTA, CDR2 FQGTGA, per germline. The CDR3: CASSLWGQGTEAFF. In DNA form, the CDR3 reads TGTGCCAGCAGCTTATGGGGACAGGGAACTGAAGCTTTCTTT.

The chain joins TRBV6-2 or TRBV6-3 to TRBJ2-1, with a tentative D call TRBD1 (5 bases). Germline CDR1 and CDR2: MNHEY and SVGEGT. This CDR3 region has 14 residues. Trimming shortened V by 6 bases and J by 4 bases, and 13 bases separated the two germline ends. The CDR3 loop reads CASSPPRDYNEQFF. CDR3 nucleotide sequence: TGTGCCAGCAGCCCACCCAGGGATTACAATGAGCAGTTCTTC.

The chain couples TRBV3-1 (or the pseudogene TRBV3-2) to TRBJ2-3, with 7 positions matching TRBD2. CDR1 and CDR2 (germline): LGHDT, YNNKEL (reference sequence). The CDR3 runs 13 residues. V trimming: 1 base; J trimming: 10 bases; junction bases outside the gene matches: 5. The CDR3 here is CASSQGEGRPQYF. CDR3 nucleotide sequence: TGTGCCAGCAGCCAAGGGGAGGGGAGGCCGCAGTATTTT.

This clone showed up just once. The CDR3 nucleotides read TGTGCCAGCAGTTCACCCGGGACAGGGGAAGAGACCCAGTACTTC. Amino acids: CASSSPGTGEETQYF. The chain recombines TRBV27 with TRBJ2-5, with 10 bases aligning to TRBD1. CDR1 MNHEY and CDR2 SMNVEV come from the germline V gene (reference sequence). The CDR3 length is 15 residues. Germline trimming cut 4 bases from V and 3 bases from J; bases unmatched to any gene: 5.

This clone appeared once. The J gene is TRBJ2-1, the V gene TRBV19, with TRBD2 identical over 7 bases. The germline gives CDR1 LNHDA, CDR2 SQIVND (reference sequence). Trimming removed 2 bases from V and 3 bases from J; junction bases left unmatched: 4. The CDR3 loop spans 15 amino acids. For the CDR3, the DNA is TGTGCCAGTAGTATATCTAGCGGAGTCTACAATGAGCAGTTCTTC. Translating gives CASSISSGVYNEQFF.

The CDR3 sequence is CASSLARSGANVLTF. The CDR3 nucleotides are TGCGCCAGCAGCTTGGCGCGGTCTGGGGCCAACGTCCTGACTTTC. The gene calls are TRBV5-1 and TRBJ2-6; D uncertain. This CDR3 has 15 residues. Trimming cost V 0 bases and J 1 base, with 5 bases left between them. Germline loops: CDR1 SGHRS, CDR2 YFSETQ.

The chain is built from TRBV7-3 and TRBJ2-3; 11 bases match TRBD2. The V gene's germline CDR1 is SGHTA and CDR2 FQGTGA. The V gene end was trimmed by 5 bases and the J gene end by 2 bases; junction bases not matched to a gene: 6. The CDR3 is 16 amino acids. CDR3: CASSPGLAAPTDTQYF. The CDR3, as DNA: TGTGCCAGCAGCCCGGGACTAGCGGCCCCCACAGATACGCAGTATTTT. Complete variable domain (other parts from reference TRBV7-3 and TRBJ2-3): GAGVSQTPSNKVTEKGKYVELRCDPISGHTALYWYRQSLGQGPEFLIYFQGTGAADDSGLPNDRFFAVRPEGSVSTLKIQRTERGDSAVYLCASSPGLAAPTDTQYFGPGTRLTVL.

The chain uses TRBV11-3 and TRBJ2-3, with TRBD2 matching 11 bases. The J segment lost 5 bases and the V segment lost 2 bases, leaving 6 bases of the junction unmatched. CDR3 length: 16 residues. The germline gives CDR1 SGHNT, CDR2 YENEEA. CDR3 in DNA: TGTGCCAGCAGCTTACAGGGACTAGCGGAGATAGATACGCAGTATTTT. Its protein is CASSLQGLAEIDTQYF.

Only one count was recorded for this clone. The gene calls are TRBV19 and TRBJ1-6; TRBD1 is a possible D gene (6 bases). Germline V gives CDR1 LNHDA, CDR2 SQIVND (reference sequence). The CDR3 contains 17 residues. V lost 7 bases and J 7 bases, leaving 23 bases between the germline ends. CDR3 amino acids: CASTKLGGAGLNSPLHF. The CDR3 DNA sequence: TGTGCCAGTACCAAACTGGGGGGGGCCGGTTTGAATTCACCCCTCCACTTT.

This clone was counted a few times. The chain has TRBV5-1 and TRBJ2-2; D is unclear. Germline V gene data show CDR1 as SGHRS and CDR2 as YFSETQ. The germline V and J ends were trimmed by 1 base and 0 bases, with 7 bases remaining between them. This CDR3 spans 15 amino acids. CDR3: CASSLQDANTGELFF. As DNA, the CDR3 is TGCGCCAGCAGCTTGCAGGATGCGAACACCGGGGAGCTGTTTTTT.

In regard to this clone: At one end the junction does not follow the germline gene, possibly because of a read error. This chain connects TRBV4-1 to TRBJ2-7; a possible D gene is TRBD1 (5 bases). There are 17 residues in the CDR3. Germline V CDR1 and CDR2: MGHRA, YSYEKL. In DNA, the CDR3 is TGCGCCACCAGCCAACTCTTTCGGGCAGGGCGCTCCTACGAGCAGTACTTC. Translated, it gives CATSQLFRAGRSYEQYF.

The CDR3 loop is CASSAGLAGSWKYEQYF. CDR3 coding DNA: TGTGCCAGTAGTGCGGGACTAGCGGGTTCCTGGAAGTACGAGCAGTACTTC. The chain links TRBV19 to TRBJ2-7; TRBD2 matches at 12 bases. Germline V gene lookup returns CDR1 LNHDA and CDR2 SQIVND (reference sequence). The CDR3 extends over 17 amino acids. Trimming removed 5 bases from V and 4 bases from J; junction bases left unmatched: 12.

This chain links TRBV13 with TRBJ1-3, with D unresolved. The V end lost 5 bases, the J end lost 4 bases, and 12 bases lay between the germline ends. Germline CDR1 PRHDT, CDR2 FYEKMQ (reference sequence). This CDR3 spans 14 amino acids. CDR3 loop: CASSPTGLGNTIYF. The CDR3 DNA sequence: TGTGCCAGCAGCCCTACCGGACTCGGAAACACCATATATTTT.

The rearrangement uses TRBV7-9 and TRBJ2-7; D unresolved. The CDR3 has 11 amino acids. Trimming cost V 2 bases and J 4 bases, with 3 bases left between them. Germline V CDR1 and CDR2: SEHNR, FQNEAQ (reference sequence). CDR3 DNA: TGTGCCAGCAGCTTAACATACGAGCAGTACTTC. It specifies CASSLTYEQYF.

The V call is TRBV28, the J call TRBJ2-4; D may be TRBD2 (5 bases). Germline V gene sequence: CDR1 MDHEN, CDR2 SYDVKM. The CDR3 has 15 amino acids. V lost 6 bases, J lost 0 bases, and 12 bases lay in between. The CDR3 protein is CASSPLAIAKNIQYF. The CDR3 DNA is TGTGCCAGCAGCCCCCTAGCTATAGCCAAAAACATTCAGTACTTC.

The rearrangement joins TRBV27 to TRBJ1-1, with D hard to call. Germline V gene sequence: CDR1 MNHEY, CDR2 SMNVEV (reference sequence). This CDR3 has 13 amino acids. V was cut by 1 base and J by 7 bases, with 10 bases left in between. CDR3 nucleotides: TGTGCCAGCAGTTTATTAACCGGGAGTGAAGCTTTCTTT. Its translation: CASSLLTGSEAFF.

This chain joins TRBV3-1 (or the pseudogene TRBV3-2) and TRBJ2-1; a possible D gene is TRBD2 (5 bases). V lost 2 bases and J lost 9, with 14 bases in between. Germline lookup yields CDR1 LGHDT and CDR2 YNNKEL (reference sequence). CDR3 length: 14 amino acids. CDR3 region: CASSQRGTSVEQFF. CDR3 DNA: TGTGCCAGCAGCCAACGGGGAACCTCGGTTGAGCAGTTCTTC.

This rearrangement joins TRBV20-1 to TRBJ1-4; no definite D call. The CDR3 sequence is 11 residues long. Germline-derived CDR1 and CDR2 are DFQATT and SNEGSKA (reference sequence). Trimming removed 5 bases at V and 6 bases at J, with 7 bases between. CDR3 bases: TGCAGTGCTGAGGGTGATGAAAAACTGTTTTTT. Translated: CSAEGDEKLFF.

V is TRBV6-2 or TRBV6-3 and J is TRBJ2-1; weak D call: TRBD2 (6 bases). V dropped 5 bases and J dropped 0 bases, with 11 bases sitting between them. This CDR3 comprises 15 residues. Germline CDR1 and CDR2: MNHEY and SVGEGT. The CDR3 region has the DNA TGTGCCAGCAGTCCCTGGGACTTCTCCTACAATGAGCAGTTCTTC. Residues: CASSPWDFSYNEQFF.

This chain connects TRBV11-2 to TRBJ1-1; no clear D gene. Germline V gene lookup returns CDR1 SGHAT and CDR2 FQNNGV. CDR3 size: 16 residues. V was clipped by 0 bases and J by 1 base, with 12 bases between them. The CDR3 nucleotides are TGTGCCAGCAGCTTAGATCGGGGAACTCAGAACACTGAAGCTTTCTTT. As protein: CASSLDRGTQNTEAFF.

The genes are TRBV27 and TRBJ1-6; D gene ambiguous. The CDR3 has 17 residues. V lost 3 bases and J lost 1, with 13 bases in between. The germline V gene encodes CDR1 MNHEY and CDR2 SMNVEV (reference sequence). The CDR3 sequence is CASSFNFRGSYNSPLHF. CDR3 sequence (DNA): TGTGCCAGCAGTTTTAATTTTAGAGGGTCCTATAATTCACCCCTCCACTTT.

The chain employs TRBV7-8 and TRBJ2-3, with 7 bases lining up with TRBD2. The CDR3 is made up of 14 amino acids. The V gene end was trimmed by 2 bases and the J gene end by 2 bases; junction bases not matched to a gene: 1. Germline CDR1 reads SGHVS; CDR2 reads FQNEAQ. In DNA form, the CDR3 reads TGTGCCAGCAGCTTACTAGCGGCCACAGATACGCAGTATTTT. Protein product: CASSLLAATDTQYF.

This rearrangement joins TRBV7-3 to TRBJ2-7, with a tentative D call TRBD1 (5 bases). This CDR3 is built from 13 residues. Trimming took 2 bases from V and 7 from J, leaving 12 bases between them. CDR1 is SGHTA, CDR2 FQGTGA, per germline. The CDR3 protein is CASSLGAEREQYF. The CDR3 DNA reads TGTGCCAGCAGCTTAGGGGCAGAGAGGGAGCAGTACTTC.

The DNA of the CDR3 is TGTGCCAGCAGTAACTATCAGCCCCAGCATTTT. Translated: CASSNYQPQHF. The rearrangement uses TRBV27 and TRBJ1-5; D gene unclear. Germline CDR1 reads MNHEY; CDR2 reads SMNVEV (reference sequence). The CDR3 spans 11 residues. Trimming removed 5 bases from V and 5 bases from J, with 4 bases in between.

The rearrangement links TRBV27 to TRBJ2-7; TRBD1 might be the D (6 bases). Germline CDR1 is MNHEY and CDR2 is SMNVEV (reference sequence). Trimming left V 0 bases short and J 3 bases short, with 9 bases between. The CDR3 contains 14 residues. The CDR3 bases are TGTGCCAGCAGTTTATCCCAGGGGAGCTACGAGCAGTACTTC. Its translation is CASSLSQGSYEQYF.

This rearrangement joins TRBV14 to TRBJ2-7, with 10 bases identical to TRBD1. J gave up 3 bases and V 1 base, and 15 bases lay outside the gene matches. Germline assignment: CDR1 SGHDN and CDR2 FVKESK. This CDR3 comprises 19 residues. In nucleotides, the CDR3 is TGTGCCAGCAGCCAAGGGATAAGGACAGGGGGTCTCATTAACTACGAGCAGTACTTC. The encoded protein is CASSQGIRTGGLINYEQYF.

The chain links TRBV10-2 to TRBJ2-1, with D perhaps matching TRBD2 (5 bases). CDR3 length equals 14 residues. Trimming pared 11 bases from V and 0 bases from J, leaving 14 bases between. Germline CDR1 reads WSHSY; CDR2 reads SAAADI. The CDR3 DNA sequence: TGCGCCGCGGCTAGCACCAACTCCTACAATGAGCAGTTCTTC. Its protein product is CAAASTNSYNEQFF.

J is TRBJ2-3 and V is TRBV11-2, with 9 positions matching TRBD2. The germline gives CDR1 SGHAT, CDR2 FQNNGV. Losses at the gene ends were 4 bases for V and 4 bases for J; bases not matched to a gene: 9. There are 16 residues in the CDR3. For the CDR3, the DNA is TGTGCCAGCAGCTCTTTAGCGGGAGAGGTGTCAGATACGCAGTATTTT. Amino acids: CASSSLAGEVSDTQYF. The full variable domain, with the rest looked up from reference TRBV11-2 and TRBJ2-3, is EAGVAQSPRYKIIEKRQSVAFWCNPISGHATLYWYQQILGQGPKLLIQFQNNGVVDDSQLPKDRFSAERLKGVDSTLKIQPAKLEDSAVYLCASSSLAGEVSDTQYFGPGTRLTVL.